The next 25 T cell receptor beta chains were all read from a single sample in a study of cytomegalovirus exposure and HLA in healthy donors. The PCR was carried out with 60 Vbeta primers and 13 Jbeta primers. Assay used: immunoSEQ multiplex PCR; TCRdb lists only in-frame clones, some missing. The sample includes roughly 150,000 clones, 70% to 80% of them seen just once. Sequencing was performed on PBMCs. The receptors originated from a woman aged 40 to 50 in good health and CMV-seronegative.

The gene calls are TRBV19 and TRBJ1-5; 10 nucleotides line up with TRBD1. J gave up 4 bases and V 5 bases, and 2 bases lay outside the gene matches. The CDR3 consists of 14 residues. CDR1 and CDR2 (germline): LNHDA, SQIVND (reference sequence). The CDR3 DNA reads TGTGCCAGTAGTTGGACAGGGGGGAATCAGCCCCAGCATTTT. This translates into CASSWTGGNQPQHF.

This clone has only one observation. This chain joins TRBV27 and TRBJ2-3; possibly TRBD2 for D (6 bases). Per germline, CDR1 MNHEY and CDR2 SMNVEV (reference sequence). Between the trimmed V and J ends, which lost 10 bases and 3 bases, there was a span of 11 bases. The CDR3 extends over 12 amino acids. The CDR3 loop reads CATAGTTDTQYF. The CDR3 DNA reads as TGTGCCACCGCCGGGACTACAGATACGCAGTATTTT.

The chain recombines TRBV2 with TRBJ2-7; TRBD2 is a possible D gene (5 bases). Trimming took off 5 bases at V and 5 bases at J, with 13 bases between the two ends. The CDR3 spans 13 residues. The germline CDR1 and CDR2 sequences are SNHLY and FYNNEI. CDR3 DNA: TGTGCCAGCAGTTCCGGGGTCGGGGACGAGCAGTACTTC. It encodes CASSSGVGDEQYF.

The chain links TRBV10-3 to TRBJ1-1; 7 positions agree with TRBD1. The V and J ends lost 4 bases and 5 bases, in that order; junction bases with no gene match: 16. Germline V gene lookup returns CDR1 ENHRY and CDR2 SYGVKD. This CDR3 is 17 amino acids long. CDR3 region: CAISVSDRQKDGTEAFF. The CDR3 DNA reads TGTGCCATCAGTGTTTCGGACAGGCAGAAAGATGGTACTGAAGCTTTCTTT.

The chain recombines TRBV7-2 with TRBJ2-3; tentative D call: TRBD2 (6 bases). The CDR3 sequence is 14 residues long. Germline V lookup: CDR1 SGHTA, CDR2 FQGNSA. The V gene lost 2 bases and the J gene lost 3 bases, with 9 bases spanning the gap. For the CDR3, the DNA is TGTGCCAGCAGCTTAAGGAGCGGGACAGATACGCAGTATTTT. This translates into CASSLRSGTDTQYF.

The chain joins TRBV30 to TRBJ2-4, with 10 bases matching TRBD2. Trimming took 3 bases from V and 2 from J; bases not matched to a gene: 22. This CDR3 is 21 amino acids long. Germline V lookup: CDR1 GTSNPN, CDR2 SVGIG (reference sequence). The CDR3 sequence is CAWSGPSSGRAISVSKNIQYF. The CDR3 nucleotides read TGTGCCTGGAGCGGCCCCTCCAGCGGGAGGGCCATATCTGTGTCCAAAAACATTCAGTACTTC.

The CDR3 DNA reads TGCGCCAGCAGCGGACAGGCCGACGAAAAACTGTTTTTT. This codes for CASSGQADEKLFF. The chain links TRBV5-1 to TRBJ1-4; 7 bases map to TRBD1. Germline V gene lookup returns CDR1 SGHRS and CDR2 YFSETQ. The junction had 5 bases not matched to a gene; V was cut back by 4 bases and J by 8 bases. This CDR3 has 13 amino acids. The full variable domain, completed using reference TRBV5-1 and TRBJ1-4, is KAGVTQTPRYLIKTRGQQVTLSCSPISGHRSVSWYQQTPGQGLQFLFEYFSETQRNKGNFPGRFSGRQFSNSRSEMNVSTLELGDSALYLCASSGQADEKLFFGSGTQLSVL.

The chain recombines TRBV14 with TRBJ2-1; D remains unclear. The germline CDR1 and CDR2 sequences are SGHDN and FVKESK. This CDR3 is 11 amino acids long. Trimming removed 4 bases from V and 6 bases from J, with 4 bases in between. CDR3 amino acids: CASSLANEQFF. CDR3 coding DNA: TGTGCCAGCAGCCTGGCCAATGAGCAGTTCTTC.

J is TRBJ2-5 and V is TRBV2, with 7 bases identical to TRBD2. After removal of 4 bases from V and 0 bases from J, the junction contained 8 bases not matched to a gene. Germline loops: CDR1 SNHLY, CDR2 FYNNEI. The CDR3 runs to 16 residues. As DNA, the CDR3 is TGTGCCAGCAGTGTTGGGGGAGGGGTAAACCAAGAGACCCAGTACTTC. Amino acids: CASSVGGGVNQETQYF.

The V call is TRBV10-3, the J call TRBJ2-7; 12 bases agree with TRBD1. The CDR3 spans 15 residues. Germline assignment: CDR1 ENHRY and CDR2 SYGVKD. V dropped 3 bases and J dropped 5; count of bases not matched to a gene: 5. CDR3 sequence: CAISDAGQGANEQYF. CDR3 nucleotide sequence: TGTGCCATCAGTGACGCGGGACAGGGGGCAAACGAGCAGTACTTC.

This chain connects TRBV28 to TRBJ1-2; 11 bases fit TRBD1. Germline CDR1 is MDHEN and CDR2 is SYDVKM. This CDR3 has 14 amino acids. V gave up 5 bases and J gave up 7 bases; unmatched junction bases: 6. The CDR3 bases are TGTGCCAGCAGTCGGACAGGGGGCGCGGGTGGCTACACCTTC. This codes for CASSRTGGAGGYTF.

This chain uses TRBV29-1 with TRBJ2-1; TRBD2 is a possible D gene (5 bases). The CDR3 runs 12 residues. Germline-derived CDR1 and CDR2 are SQVTM and ANQGSEA. V was pared by 0 bases and J by 7 bases, with 7 bases between. This CDR3 reads CSVEDRGNEQFF. DNA of the CDR3: TGCAGCGTTGAAGATCGAGGGAATGAGCAGTTCTTC.

The chain links TRBV19 to TRBJ1-2; the D is unclear. Trimming cost V 5 bases and J 2 bases, with 12 bases left between them. Germline V gene lookup returns CDR1 LNHDA and CDR2 SQIVND (reference sequence). CDR3 length equals 14 residues. In DNA, the CDR3 is TGTGCCAGTAGTCCCTGGGGAGGGAACTATGGCTACACCTTC. Its protein is CASSPWGGNYGYTF.

V is TRBV19 and J is TRBJ2-5, with a tentative D call TRBD2 (5 bases). The CDR3 has 14 residues. Looked up from germline, CDR1 is LNHDA and CDR2 is SQIVND (reference sequence). Trimming removed 3 bases from V and 5 bases from J, with 13 bases in between. CDR3 DNA sequence: TGTGCCAGTAGTATCGGGGTAATAGGGGAGACCCAGTACTTC. Translation: CASSIGVIGETQYF.

V usage is TRBV11-2 and J usage is TRBJ2-7; a possible D gene is TRBD2 (5 bases). This CDR3 is built from 14 residues. Germline assignment: CDR1 SGHAT and CDR2 FQNNGV. Trimming removed 1 base from V and 3 bases from J, with 10 bases in between. CDR3 sequence reads: CASSLAGRDYEQYF. DNA for the CDR3: TGTGCCAGCAGCTTAGCGGGCCGGGACTACGAGCAGTACTTC.

This clone was picked up one time. The CDR3 nucleotides are TGTGCCAGCAGCGTAGCGGGAGGGTACACAGATACGCAGTATTTT. It yields the protein CASSVAGGYTDTQYF. This chain connects TRBV9 to TRBJ2-3, with TRBD2 identical over 8 bases. Unmatched junction bases numbered 2, after V lost 0 bases and J lost 2 bases. The CDR3 loop spans 15 amino acids. CDR1 and CDR2 (germline): SGDLS, YYNGEE. Drawing the rest from reference TRBV9 and TRBJ2-3, the complete variable domain is DSGVTQTPKHLITATGQRVTLRCSPRSGDLSVYWYQQSLDQGLQFLIQYYNGEERAKGNILERFSAQQFPDLHSELNLSSLELGDSALYFCASSVAGGYTDTQYFGPGTRLTVL.

This chain connects TRBV30 to TRBJ1-6; TRBD1 might be the D (6 bases). The CDR3 covers 16 residues. Germline V CDR1 and CDR2: GTSNPN, SVGIG (reference sequence). Between the trimmed V and J ends, which lost 0 bases and 10 bases, there was a span of 19 bases. In DNA form, the CDR3 reads TGTGCCTGGAGTGTACGTACTCGGGTACAGGGATCACCCCTCCACTTT. Encoded protein: CAWSVRTRVQGSPLHF.

The chain combines TRBV19 with TRBJ2-3; D remains ambiguous. CDR1 is LNHDA, CDR2 SQIVND, per germline (reference sequence). CDR3 length equals 13 residues. V lost 1 base to trimming and J lost 2 bases, with 4 bases between them. This CDR3 is CASSIGYTDTQYF. The CDR3 DNA reads TGTGCCAGTAGTATAGGTTACACAGATACGCAGTATTTT. The variable domain in full, completed from reference TRBV19 and TRBJ2-3, reads DGGITQSPKYLFRKEGQNVTLSCEQNLNHDAMYWYRQDPGQGLRLIYYSQIVNDFQKGDIAEGYSVSREKKESFPLTVTSAQKNPTAFYLCASSIGYTDTQYFGPGTRLTVL.

CDR3 loop: CASSQESGNGYTF. The DNA for the CDR3 is TGTGCCAGCAGCCAAGAGTCAGGGAATGGCTACACCTTC. V gene TRBV4-2 combines with J gene TRBJ1-2, with D tentatively TRBD1 (5 bases). This CDR3 has 13 residues. The germline V gene has CDR1 LGHNA and CDR2 YNFKEQ. V was pared by 0 bases and J by 6 bases, with 8 bases between.

This clone is a singleton in its sample. The chain employs TRBV11-3 and TRBJ2-5; TRBD2 aligns across 13 bases. This CDR3 is built from 16 residues. Trimming cost V 5 bases and J 2 bases; bases outside gene matches: 5. CDR1 is SGHNT, CDR2 YENEEA, per germline. The CDR3 region is CASSRGLAGAQETQYF. DNA for the CDR3: TGTGCCAGCAGCCGTGGACTAGCGGGAGCTCAAGAGACCCAGTACTTC.

The V and J genes are TRBV5-1 and TRBJ2-3; 12 nucleotides match TRBD2. Germline CDR1 and CDR2: SGHRS and YFSETQ. The junction had 6 bases not matched to a gene; V was cut back by 4 bases and J by 3 bases. CDR3 length: 16 residues. CDR3 region: CASSPQLAGGTDTQYF. The CDR3, as DNA: TGCGCCAGCAGCCCACAGCTAGCGGGAGGGACAGATACGCAGTATTTT. The full variable domain, in which reference TRBV5-1 and TRBJ2-3 provide the parts outside the CDR3, is KAGVTQTPRYLIKTRGQQVTLSCSPISGHRSVSWYQQTPGQGLQFLFEYFSETQRNKGNFPGRFSGRQFSNSRSEMNVSTLELGDSALYLCASSPQLAGGTDTQYFGPGTRLTVL.

This chain connects TRBV11-1 to TRBJ1-1, with TRBD1 matching over 7 bases. Trimming took 5 bases from V and 1 from J; bases not matched to a gene: 4. The CDR3 extends over 14 amino acids. Germline V gives CDR1 SGHAT, CDR2 FQDESV (reference sequence). The CDR3, as DNA: TGTGCCAGCAGCCCCGGGACAGAGAACACTGAAGCTTTCTTT. This gives the protein CASSPGTENTEAFF.

The rearrangement uses TRBV4-2 and TRBJ1-2; a possible D gene is TRBD1 (6 bases). Trimming removed 5 bases at V and 4 bases at J, with 26 bases between. The CDR3 consists of 18 residues. Germline CDR1 is LGHNA and CDR2 is YNFKEQ. CDR3 region: CASSFFHPAGAPFYGYTF. The CDR3 nucleotides read TGTGCCAGCAGCTTCTTCCATCCCGCAGGGGCCCCTTTCTATGGCTACACCTTC.

The V call is TRBV2, the J call TRBJ2-7, with D possibly TRBD2 on 5 matching bases. The V gene lost 6 bases and the J gene lost 2 bases, with 17 bases spanning the gap. The CDR3 is 15 amino acids. The germline gives CDR1 SNHLY, CDR2 FYNNEI. The CDR3 nucleotides read TGTGCCAGCAGCTCGACTGAGCCTAGCCCCTACGAGCAGTACTTC. As protein: CASSSTEPSPYEQYF.

This clone was observed a few times. The chain links TRBV5-4 to TRBJ2-7; TRBD2 agrees at 9 bases. J gave up 0 bases and V 4 bases, and 14 bases lay outside the gene matches. Germline V gene data show CDR1 as SGHNT and CDR2 as YYREEE (reference sequence). CDR3 length equals 18 residues. The CDR3 is CASSLRYRLAGDSYEQYF. Written as DNA, the CDR3 is TGTGCCAGCAGCCTGCGGTATCGATTAGCGGGGGACTCCTACGAGCAGTACTTC.